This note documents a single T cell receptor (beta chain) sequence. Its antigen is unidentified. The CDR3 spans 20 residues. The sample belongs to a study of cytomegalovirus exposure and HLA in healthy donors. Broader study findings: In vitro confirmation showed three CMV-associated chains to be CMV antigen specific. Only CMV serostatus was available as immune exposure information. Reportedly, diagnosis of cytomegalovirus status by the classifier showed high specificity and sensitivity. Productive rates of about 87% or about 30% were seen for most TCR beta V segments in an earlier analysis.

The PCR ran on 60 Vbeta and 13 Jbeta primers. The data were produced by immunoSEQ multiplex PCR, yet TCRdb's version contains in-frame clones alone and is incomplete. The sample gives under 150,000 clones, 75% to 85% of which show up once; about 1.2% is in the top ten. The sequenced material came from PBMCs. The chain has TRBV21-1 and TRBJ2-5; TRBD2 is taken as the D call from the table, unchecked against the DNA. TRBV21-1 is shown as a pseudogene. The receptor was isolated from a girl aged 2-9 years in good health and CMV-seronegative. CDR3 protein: CASSKESATSGACFQETQYF. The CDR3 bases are TGTGCCAGCAGCAAAGAGTCCGCTACTAGCGGGGCCTGCTTCCAAGAGACCCAGTACTTC.